Following are 21 T cell receptor beta chains from one sample sequenced in a study of blood T cell repertoires in COVID-19. The assay was immunoSEQ multiplex PCR, and TCRdb's table has in-frame clones only and misses some. Of over 100,000 clones detected, roughly 85% appear once; the ten largest clones hold around 9.9%. Sequencing used peripheral blood. The receptors shown here come from a man aged 80 or over with acute or convalescent COVID-19.

The chain uses TRBV11-2 and TRBJ2-7, with D perhaps matching TRBD2 (5 bases). The V end was cut by 3 bases, the J end by 3 bases, with 12 bases between. The CDR3 loop spans 14 amino acids. Germline CDR1 is SGHAT and CDR2 is FQNNGV. CDR3 amino acids: CASSFPGLDYEQYF. In DNA form, the CDR3 reads TGTGCCAGCAGCTTCCCCGGACTGGACTACGAGCAGTACTTC.

CDR3 bases: TGTGCCAGCAGCTCCAGAGGGACTAGCGGGGTAGGGGAGCAGTACTTC. This codes for CASSSRGTSGVGEQYF. The V call is TRBV5-4, the J call TRBJ2-7; 13 bases are shared with TRBD2. The germline V gene has CDR1 SGHNT and CDR2 YYREEE (reference sequence). J was trimmed by 7 bases and V by 3 bases; bases with no gene match: 10. The CDR3 is made up of 16 amino acids.

The chain uses TRBV18 and TRBJ2-3; 7 bases are shared with TRBD2. The germline CDR1 and CDR2 sequences are KGHSH and LQKENI. Trimming removed 8 bases from V and 2 bases from J; junction bases left unmatched: 7. The CDR3 is made up of 14 amino acids. CDR3 nucleotide sequence: TGTGCCAGCGGAGTGAGCGGGATCACAGATACGCAGTATTTT. Amino acids: CASGVSGITDTQYF.

This clone was seen a single time. The rearrangement links TRBV5-1 to TRBJ1-4; D perhaps matches TRBD1 (5 bases). This CDR3 has 15 amino acids. Germline CDR1 reads SGHRS; CDR2 reads YFSETQ. Trimming took off 0 bases at V and 3 bases at J, with 9 bases between the two ends. This CDR3 is CASSLDDRANEKLFF. DNA of the CDR3: TGCGCCAGCAGCTTGGATGACAGAGCTAATGAAAAACTGTTTTTT.

The genes are TRBV6-5 and TRBJ2-7; TRBD1 matches 8 bases. The trim removed 10 bases at V and 4 bases at J, leaving 12 bases unmatched. CDR1 and CDR2 (germline): MNHEY, SVGAGI. The CDR3 is 14 residues long. For the CDR3, the DNA is TGTGCCAATACGGACAGGGTACGACGATACGAGCAGTACTTC. The encoded protein is CANTDRVRRYEQYF.

This clone was seen only once. The chain is built from TRBV2 and TRBJ1-4, with a weak D call TRBD1 (6 bases). The CDR3 has 15 residues. Trimming pared 8 bases from V and 3 bases from J, leaving 16 bases between. Germline-derived CDR1 and CDR2 are SNHLY and FYNNEI. The CDR3 DNA follows: TGTGCCAGCCGAGGCTCGGCAGGGGCTAATGAAAAACTGTTTTTT. The encoded protein is CASRGSAGANEKLFF.

This clone was seen only a few times. The chain has TRBV19 and TRBJ2-1, with TRBD2 identical over 7 bases. Trimming took 3 bases from V and 0 from J; bases not matched to a gene: 2. CDR1 LNHDA and CDR2 SQIVND come from the germline V gene (reference sequence). This CDR3 spans 15 amino acids. DNA for the CDR3: TGTGCCAGTAGTATTTGGACTAGCTCCTACAATGAGCAGTTCTTC. Translation gives CASSIWTSSYNEQFF.

There are a few counts of this clone. The chain recombines TRBV7-2 with TRBJ2-7; 12 nucleotides agree with TRBD2. This CDR3 spans 15 amino acids. The trim removed 4 bases at V and 3 bases at J, leaving 4 bases unmatched. Per germline, CDR1 SGHTA and CDR2 FQGNSA. CDR3 coding DNA: TGTGCCAGCAGCTCGACTAGCGGGAGATTCTACGAGCAGTACTTC. It translates to CASSSTSGRFYEQYF.

This rearrangement joins TRBV7-9 to TRBJ2-4; D remains ambiguous. From germline, CDR1 is SEHNR and CDR2 FQNEAQ (reference sequence). V lost 1 base to trimming and J lost 0 bases, with 13 bases between them. The CDR3 spans 17 residues. The CDR3: CASSLDQVLLAKNIQYF. CDR3 nucleotide sequence: TGTGCCAGCAGCTTAGACCAGGTTTTACTAGCCAAAAACATTCAGTACTTC.

The V call is TRBV2, the J call TRBJ2-7; 8 bases line up with TRBD1. J was trimmed by 1 base and V by 7 bases; bases with no gene match: 6. This CDR3 is 14 amino acids long. Germline V gene lookup returns CDR1 SNHLY and CDR2 FYNNEI. CDR3 in DNA: TGTGCCAGCACTGCGAGACAGGGGTCCTACGAGCAGTACTTC. Its protein is CASTARQGSYEQYF.

This clone was found a few times. The rearrangement links TRBV4-1 to TRBJ2-4, with a weak D call TRBD2 (5 bases). V was cut by 3 bases and J by 6 bases, with 18 bases left in between. This CDR3 has 16 residues. Germline V CDR1 and CDR2: MGHRA, YSYEKL. This CDR3 reads CASSQVASPSLNIQYF. The CDR3 nucleotides read TGCGCCAGCAGCCAGGTTGCTAGCCCCTCGTTAAACATTCAGTACTTC.

This clone was counted a single time. V gene TRBV5-1 combines with J gene TRBJ1-6, with TRBD1 identical over 7 bases. Germline CDR1 and CDR2: SGHRS and YFSETQ. The CDR3 runs to 15 residues. The J segment lost 8 bases and the V segment lost 1 base, leaving 6 bases of the junction unmatched. The CDR3 DNA sequence: TGCGCCAGCAGCTTGTCTACAGGGGAGGATTCACCCCTCCACTTT. It codes for CASSLSTGEDSPLHF. Combining the CDR3 with reference TRBV5-1 and TRBJ1-6 gives the whole variable domain KAGVTQTPRYLIKTRGQQVTLSCSPISGHRSVSWYQQTPGQGLQFLFEYFSETQRNKGNFPGRFSGRQFSNSRSEMNVSTLELGDSALYLCASSLSTGEDSPLHFGNGTRLTVT.

The chain recombines TRBV10-3 with TRBJ1-5; D possibly corresponds to TRBD1 (5 bases). Germline lookup yields CDR1 ENHRY and CDR2 SYGVKD. V gave up 4 bases and J gave up 0 bases, with 13 bases separating them. This CDR3 region has 16 residues. CDR3 in DNA: TGTGCCATCAGTGTCGAAGGAGGGGATAGCAATCAGCCCCAGCATTTT. Translated: CAISVEGGDSNQPQHF.

Only a few counts were recorded for this clone. V and J are TRBV2 and TRBJ2-7, with 10 bases that match TRBD1. The V segment lost 3 bases and the J segment 5 bases; nucleotides outside the gene matches: 4. Germline CDR1 is SNHLY and CDR2 is FYNNEI. The CDR3 contains 14 residues. CDR3 sequence reads: CASSETTGGNEQYF. The CDR3 DNA reads TGTGCCAGCAGTGAGACGACAGGGGGCAACGAGCAGTACTTC. The variable domain in full, completed from reference TRBV2 and TRBJ2-7, reads EPEVTQTPSHQVTQMGQEVILRCVPISNHLYFYWYRQILGQKVEFLVSFYNNEISEKSEIFDDQFSVERPDGSNFTLKIRSTKLEDSAMYFCASSETTGGNEQYFGPGTRLTVT.

The chain links TRBV5-1 to TRBJ1-5; a weak D match, TRBD1 (6 bases). The CDR3 spans 14 residues. With 3 bases removed from V and 1 base from J, the gap between germline ends came to 8 bases. Germline CDR1 and CDR2: SGHRS and YFSETQ. The CDR3, as DNA: TGCGCCAGCAGCTCCGGACAGAGCAATCAGCCCCAGCATTTT. Translated: CASSSGQSNQPQHF. Complete variable domain (other parts from reference TRBV5-1 and TRBJ1-5): KAGVTQTPRYLIKTRGQQVTLSCSPISGHRSVSWYQQTPGQGLQFLFEYFSETQRNKGNFPGRFSGRQFSNSRSEMNVSTLELGDSALYLCASSSGQSNQPQHFGDGTRLSIL.

This rearrangement joins TRBV14 to TRBJ2-1; 7 bases fit TRBD2. Looked up from germline, CDR1 is SGHDN and CDR2 is FVKESK. V shed 4 bases and J 10 bases; nucleotides not matched to a gene: 4. CDR3 length equals 12 residues. DNA for the CDR3: TGTGCCAGCAGCCCCCGGGGACTAGAGCAGTTCTTC. This gives the protein CASSPRGLEQFF.

This rearrangement joins TRBV18 to TRBJ2-2; no clear D. Germline CDR1 reads KGHSH; CDR2 reads LQKENI. CDR3 length: 15 amino acids. V was cut by 4 bases and J by 2 bases, with 11 bases left in between. CDR3 sequence reads: CASSRGGINTGELFF. The CDR3 DNA reads TGTGCCAGCTCACGAGGCGGAATCAACACCGGGGAGCTGTTTTTT.

The chain links TRBV28 to TRBJ1-6, with D possibly being TRBD1 (5 bases). Trimming pared 5 bases from V and 11 bases from J, leaving 16 bases between. This CDR3 has 14 residues. Germline CDR1 and CDR2: MDHEN and SYDVKM. The CDR3 nucleotides are TGTGCCAGCAGTGGCCCTTGGGGCCGGCCACCCCTCCACTTT. Amino acids: CASSGPWGRPPLHF.

This rearrangement joins TRBV5-5 to TRBJ1-3; no clear D. V lost 5 bases and J lost 0, with 12 bases in between. The CDR3 contains 15 residues. Germline CDR1 and CDR2: SGHKS and YYEKEE (reference sequence). This CDR3 is CASSYPGSSGNTIYF. In nucleotides, the CDR3 is TGTGCCAGCAGTTACCCCGGGAGCTCTGGAAACACCATATATTTT. Full variable domain (outside the CDR3, taken from reference TRBV5-5 and TRBJ1-3): DAGVTQSPTHLIKTRGQQVTLRCSPISGHKSVSWYQQVLGQGPQFIFQYYEKEERGRGNFPDRFSARQFPNYSSELNVNALLLGDSALYLCASSYPGSSGNTIYFGEGSWLTVV.

V is TRBV7-3 and J is TRBJ1-5; 8 positions agree with TRBD1. The CDR3 has 15 amino acids. Germline CDR1 and CDR2: SGHTA and FQGTGA. V was pared by 5 bases and J by 5 bases, with 8 bases of the junction left unmatched. The CDR3, as DNA: TGTGCCAGCAGCCCCCGGACAGGGTTCCATCAGCCCCAGCATTTT. As protein: CASSPRTGFHQPQHF. The whole variable domain, filled in from reference TRBV7-3 and TRBJ1-5, reads GAGVSQTPSNKVTEKGKYVELRCDPISGHTALYWYRQSLGQGPEFLIYFQGTGAADDSGLPNDRFFAVRPEGSVSTLKIQRTERGDSAVYLCASSPRTGFHQPQHFGDGTRLSIL.

V and J are TRBV19 and TRBJ1-2; perhaps TRBD1 as D (5 bases). V was pared by 8 bases and J by 3 bases, with 13 bases between. Germline V lookup: CDR1 LNHDA, CDR2 SQIVND (reference sequence). The length of the CDR3 is 13 residues. CDR3 loop: CASGRGFDYGYTF. For the CDR3, the DNA is TGTGCCAGTGGAAGGGGTTTTGACTATGGCTACACCTTC.